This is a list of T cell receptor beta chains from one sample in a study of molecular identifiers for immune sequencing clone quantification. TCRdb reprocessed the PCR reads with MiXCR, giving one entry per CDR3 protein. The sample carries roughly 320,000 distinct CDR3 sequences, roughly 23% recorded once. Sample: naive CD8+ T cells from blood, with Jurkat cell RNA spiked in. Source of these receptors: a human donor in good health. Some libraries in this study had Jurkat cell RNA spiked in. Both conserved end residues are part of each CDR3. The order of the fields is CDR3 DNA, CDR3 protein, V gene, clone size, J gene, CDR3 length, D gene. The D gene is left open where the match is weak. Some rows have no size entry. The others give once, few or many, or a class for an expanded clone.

cdr3_nt: TGTGCCAGCAGACCCGTCGGGGGTTTAGGCGAGCAGTACTTC
cdr3_aa: CASRPVGGLGEQYF
v_call: TRBV2
clone_size: few
j_call: TRBJ2-7
cdr3_length: 14
d_call: -

cdr3_nt: TGCAGTGCAACCGGGACAGGGTTTGGCTTCGAGCAGTACTTC
cdr3_aa: CSATGTGFGFEQYF
v_call: TRBV20-1
clone_size: -
j_call: TRBJ2-7
cdr3_length: 14
d_call: TRBD1

cdr3_nt: TGCGCCAGCAGCCTTACAATAGACCTCGGCGAGCAGTACTTC
cdr3_aa: CASSLTIDLGEQYF
v_call: TRBV5-1
clone_size: many
j_call: TRBJ2-7
cdr3_length: 14
d_call: -

cdr3_nt: TGCAGTGCTAAAGGGACAGGGGCCCATGAGCAGTTCTTC
cdr3_aa: CSAKGTGAHEQFF
v_call: TRBV20-1
clone_size: -
j_call: TRBJ2-1
cdr3_length: 13
d_call: TRBD1

cdr3_nt: TGTGCCAGCAGCCAAGATCCGGGGCCGGACTATGGCTACACCTTC
cdr3_aa: CASSQDPGPDYGYTF
v_call: TRBV14
clone_size: few
j_call: TRBJ1-2
cdr3_length: 15
d_call: -

cdr3_nt: TGCGCCAGCAGCCAAGATAGGAGTGGTTTTGGCTACGAGCAGTACTTC
cdr3_aa: CASSQDRSGFGYEQYF
v_call: TRBV4-3
clone_size: many
j_call: TRBJ2-7
cdr3_length: 16
d_call: -

cdr3_nt: TGCGCCAGCAGTCCCAGGAACAGGGGCTCCTACAATGAGCAGTTCTTC
cdr3_aa: CASSPRNRGSYNEQFF
v_call: TRBV4-3
clone_size: -
j_call: TRBJ2-1
cdr3_length: 16
d_call: TRBD1

cdr3_nt: TGTGCCAGCAGTTTTACAGGGGTGGGACAGCCCCAGCATTTT
cdr3_aa: CASSFTGVGQPQHF
v_call: TRBV6-2/TRBV6-3
clone_size: few
j_call: TRBJ1-5
cdr3_length: 14
d_call: TRBD1

cdr3_nt: TGTGCCAGCAGCGTATGGGACAGGGGAGACGCAGATACGCAGTATTTT
cdr3_aa: CASSVWDRGDADTQYF
v_call: TRBV9
clone_size: -
j_call: TRBJ2-3
cdr3_length: 16
d_call: TRBD1

cdr3_nt: TGTGCCAGCAGTTACCAAACCGGCACTGAAGCTTTCTTT
cdr3_aa: CASSYQTGTEAFF
v_call: TRBV6-5
clone_size: many
j_call: TRBJ1-1
cdr3_length: 13
d_call: -

cdr3_nt: TGTGCCAGCAGGGGAGGGGACAGCAACACCGTGGAGCTGTTTTTT
cdr3_aa: CASRGGDSNTVELFF
v_call: TRBV25-1
clone_size: -
j_call: TRBJ2-2
cdr3_length: 15
d_call: -

cdr3_nt: TGTGCCAGCAGCTCCAGGGGAAAGTACCAAGAGACCCAGTACTTC
cdr3_aa: CASSSRGKYQETQYF
v_call: TRBV7-8
clone_size: many
j_call: TRBJ2-5
cdr3_length: 15
d_call: -

cdr3_nt: TGTGCCAGCAGCTGGGACAGCGACATGTACACAGATACGCAGTATTTT
cdr3_aa: CASSWDSDMYTDTQYF
v_call: TRBV6-2/TRBV6-3
clone_size: -
j_call: TRBJ2-3
cdr3_length: 16
d_call: TRBD1

cdr3_nt: TGTGCCTGGAGTGTAAGCGGGCATCGGGAAAACCCTTACGTGCCCCAGCATTTT
cdr3_aa: CAWSVSGHRENPYVPQHF
v_call: TRBV30
clone_size: -
j_call: TRBJ1-5
cdr3_length: 18
d_call: -

cdr3_nt: TGTGCTAGTGGTTTCTCGCCCGAAGAGACCCAGTACTTC
cdr3_aa: CASGFSPEETQYF
v_call: TRBV12-5
clone_size: few
j_call: TRBJ2-5
cdr3_length: 13
d_call: -

cdr3_nt: TGTGCCAGCAGCTTAGTGACTAGCGACTGGTCTGGGGCCAACGTCCTGACTTTC
cdr3_aa: CASSLVTSDWSGANVLTF
v_call: TRBV7-3
clone_size: -
j_call: TRBJ2-6
cdr3_length: 18
d_call: TRBD2

cdr3_nt: TGTGCCAGCAGTTTTGGGCTTAACACCGGGGAGCTGTTTTTT
cdr3_aa: CASSFGLNTGELFF
v_call: TRBV12-3/TRBV12-4
clone_size: many
j_call: TRBJ2-2
cdr3_length: 14
d_call: -

cdr3_nt: TGCGCCAGCAGCCAAGGGGATGCAGGGGACAATCAGCCCCAGCATTTT
cdr3_aa: CASSQGDAGDNQPQHF
v_call: TRBV4-1
clone_size: few
j_call: TRBJ1-5
cdr3_length: 16
d_call: -

cdr3_nt: TGCGCCCCCGCTGAGGGCTACAATCAGCCCCAGCATTTT
cdr3_aa: CAPAEGYNQPQHF
v_call: TRBV10-2
clone_size: -
j_call: TRBJ1-5
cdr3_length: 13
d_call: -

cdr3_nt: TGTGCCGGCAGCCCTAGTGGCGATAGGCCCTATGGCTACACCTTC
cdr3_aa: CAGSPSGDRPYGYTF
v_call: TRBV9
clone_size: -
j_call: TRBJ1-2
cdr3_length: 15
d_call: -

cdr3_nt: TGCGCCAGCAGCTACAAGGTGGATCACTATGGCTACACCTTC
cdr3_aa: CASSYKVDHYGYTF
v_call: TRBV4-1
clone_size: few
j_call: TRBJ1-2
cdr3_length: 14
d_call: -

cdr3_nt: TGTGCCAGCAGCCCCAGACTTAGCGGGGGGCCCCAGGGGTCCTACGAGCAGTACTTC
cdr3_aa: CASSPRLSGGPQGSYEQYF
v_call: TRBV9
clone_size: -
j_call: TRBJ2-7
cdr3_length: 19
d_call: TRBD2

cdr3_nt: TGTGCCAGCAGCTTAGTGACTCGGCACTCCTTTGTATGGGCTTTCTTT
cdr3_aa: CASSLVTRHSFVWAFF
v_call: TRBV7-9
clone_size: many
j_call: TRBJ1-1
cdr3_length: 16
d_call: -

cdr3_nt: TGTGCCAGCAGCTTTCAAAGTCCAGGGGGCGCCGGTGAAAAACTGTTTTTT
cdr3_aa: CASSFQSPGGAGEKLFF
v_call: TRBV7-9
clone_size: -
j_call: TRBJ1-4
cdr3_length: 17
d_call: TRBD1

cdr3_nt: TGCAGTGCTCCTGACTTATCGCGGGGGGGCGGGGATACGCAGTATTTT
cdr3_aa: CSAPDLSRGGGDTQYF
v_call: TRBV20-1
clone_size: few
j_call: TRBJ2-3
cdr3_length: 16
d_call: TRBD2

cdr3_nt: TGTGCCAGCTCCCCCCATTTGGTGGGCTATGGCTACACCTTC
cdr3_aa: CASSPHLVGYGYTF
v_call: TRBV12-3/TRBV12-4
clone_size: -
j_call: TRBJ1-2
cdr3_length: 14
d_call: -

cdr3_nt: TGCAGTGCAACCCGGGCCTCAAAACCAGGAGAGCAGTTCTTC
cdr3_aa: CSATRASKPGEQFF
v_call: TRBV20-1
clone_size: few
j_call: TRBJ2-1
cdr3_length: 14
d_call: -

cdr3_nt: TGTGCCAGCAGTTTCTTCCGGGATTACATGGCAGATACGCAGTATTTT
cdr3_aa: CASSFFRDYMADTQYF
v_call: TRBV6-2/TRBV6-3
clone_size: few
j_call: TRBJ2-3
cdr3_length: 16
d_call: -

cdr3_nt: TGTGCCAGCAGCATAACCGGGACCGACGAGCAGTACTTC
cdr3_aa: CASSITGTDEQYF
v_call: TRBV5-6
clone_size: many
j_call: TRBJ2-7
cdr3_length: 13
d_call: -

cdr3_nt: TGCAGTGCTAGAGATCAAGAGGGGGAAAATTCACCCCTCCACTTT
cdr3_aa: CSARDQEGENSPLHF
v_call: TRBV20-1
clone_size: few
j_call: TRBJ1-6
cdr3_length: 15
d_call: -

cdr3_nt: TGTGCCAGCAGAACCTCCCCAGAGACCCAGTACTTC
cdr3_aa: CASRTSPETQYF
v_call: TRBV2
clone_size: -
j_call: TRBJ2-5
cdr3_length: 12
d_call: -

cdr3_nt: TGTGCCAGCAGCTTAAGGGGGACTAGCGGGAGGGCGGGCTACAATGAGCAGTTCTTC
cdr3_aa: CASSLRGTSGRAGYNEQFF
v_call: TRBV7-2
clone_size: -
j_call: TRBJ2-1
cdr3_length: 19
d_call: TRBD2

cdr3_nt: TGCAGTGGACGACTAGCGGGGTACAATGAGCAGTTCTTC
cdr3_aa: CSGRLAGYNEQFF
v_call: TRBV20-1
clone_size: few
j_call: TRBJ2-1
cdr3_length: 13
d_call: TRBD2

cdr3_nt: TGTGCCAGTAGTTTCCGGGACAGGGGCGAAGACTACGAGCAGTACTTC
cdr3_aa: CASSFRDRGEDYEQYF
v_call: TRBV19
clone_size: few
j_call: TRBJ2-7
cdr3_length: 16
d_call: TRBD1

cdr3_nt: TGCGCCAGCAGCCTCTCAGCGCAGGGCTCCTACGAGCAGTACTTC
cdr3_aa: CASSLSAQGSYEQYF
v_call: TRBV4-3
clone_size: -
j_call: TRBJ2-7
cdr3_length: 15
d_call: -

cdr3_nt: TGTGCCATCAGTGAGTCGGGAGGGGTTAATGAAAAACTGTTTTTT
cdr3_aa: CAISESGGVNEKLFF
v_call: TRBV10-3
clone_size: few
j_call: TRBJ1-4
cdr3_length: 15
d_call: -

cdr3_nt: TGTGCCAGCAGCAAAAACCGAGAAGCTTTCTTT
cdr3_aa: CASSKNREAFF
v_call: TRBV21-1
clone_size: many
j_call: TRBJ1-1
cdr3_length: 11
d_call: -

cdr3_nt: TGTGCCAGCAGTTACGACTTCGGGAGAAGTAACAATCAGCCCCAGCATTTT
cdr3_aa: CASSYDFGRSNNQPQHF
v_call: TRBV6-6
clone_size: -
j_call: TRBJ1-5
cdr3_length: 17
d_call: -

cdr3_nt: TGCGCCAGCAGATCCCCGAACACTGAAGCTTTCTTT
cdr3_aa: CASRSPNTEAFF
v_call: TRBV5-1
clone_size: many
j_call: TRBJ1-1
cdr3_length: 12
d_call: -

cdr3_nt: TGTGCCAGCAGCTCAGGGACTAGCGGCTCTCCGGGGGCCAACGTCCTGACTTTC
cdr3_aa: CASSSGTSGSPGANVLTF
v_call: TRBV12-3/TRBV12-4
clone_size: many
j_call: TRBJ2-6
cdr3_length: 18
d_call: TRBD2

cdr3_nt: TGTGCCTGGAGTGATAGTGACCGTTATACTGAAGCTTTCTTT
cdr3_aa: CAWSDSDRYTEAFF
v_call: TRBV30
clone_size: many
j_call: TRBJ1-1
cdr3_length: 14
d_call: -

cdr3_nt: TGTGCCAGCAGTCACAGGATGACCACTGAAGCTTTCTTT
cdr3_aa: CASSHRMTTEAFF
v_call: TRBV12-3/TRBV12-4
clone_size: -
j_call: TRBJ1-1
cdr3_length: 13
d_call: -

cdr3_nt: TGTGCCTGGAGTCTCGATTTAGTCATTCGGAAAAACATTCAGTACTTC
cdr3_aa: CAWSLDLVIRKNIQYF
v_call: TRBV30
clone_size: many
j_call: TRBJ2-4
cdr3_length: 16
d_call: -

cdr3_nt: TGTGCCGCTTACAGGGGTAATGAGCAGTTCTTC
cdr3_aa: CAAYRGNEQFF
v_call: TRBV30
clone_size: few
j_call: TRBJ2-1
cdr3_length: 11
d_call: TRBD1

cdr3_nt: TGTGCCAGCAGGCGGGACAGGCACGACCAAGAGACCCAGTACTTC
cdr3_aa: CASRRDRHDQETQYF
v_call: TRBV6-6
clone_size: -
j_call: TRBJ2-5
cdr3_length: 15
d_call: TRBD1

cdr3_nt: TGTGCCAGCAGTTACTCGGGCAGCACCGGGGAGCTGTTTTTT
cdr3_aa: CASSYSGSTGELFF
v_call: TRBV6-5
clone_size: many
j_call: TRBJ2-2
cdr3_length: 14
d_call: -

cdr3_nt: TGCGCCAGCAGCCAAGGTGAAACAGGGGGGTCACCCCTCCACTTT
cdr3_aa: CASSQGETGGSPLHF
v_call: TRBV4-3
clone_size: few
j_call: TRBJ1-6
cdr3_length: 15
d_call: TRBD1

cdr3_nt: TGTGCCACCAGCACCGGGGAGTCCCCCGGGGAGCTGTTTTTT
cdr3_aa: CATSTGESPGELFF
v_call: TRBV15
clone_size: many
j_call: TRBJ2-2
cdr3_length: 14
d_call: -

cdr3_nt: TGTGCCAGCAGCTTGGGTTGCAATCAGCCCCAGCATTTT
cdr3_aa: CASSLGCNQPQHF
v_call: TRBV13
clone_size: -
j_call: TRBJ1-5
cdr3_length: 13
d_call: -

cdr3_nt: TGTCCTAGCAGCTTACAGGCTGACCAAGCGACCCAGTACTTC
cdr3_aa: CPSSLQADQATQYF
v_call: TRBV7-7
clone_size: -
j_call: TRBJ2-5
cdr3_length: 14
d_call: -

cdr3_nt: TGTGCCACTTCGCCGACCTCACCCTCAGATACGCAGTATTTT
cdr3_aa: CATSPTSPSDTQYF
v_call: TRBV6-5
clone_size: many
j_call: TRBJ2-3
cdr3_length: 14
d_call: -

cdr3_nt: TGTGCCAGCAGCTCGACCCTGAAAACCGGGGAGCTGTTTTTT
cdr3_aa: CASSSTLKTGELFF
v_call: TRBV7-9
clone_size: few
j_call: TRBJ2-2
cdr3_length: 14
d_call: -

cdr3_nt: TGTGCCAGCAGAAACAGGGCCGGGGAGCTGTTTTTT
cdr3_aa: CASRNRAGELFF
v_call: TRBV7-2
clone_size: few
j_call: TRBJ2-2
cdr3_length: 12
d_call: -

cdr3_nt: TGCGCCAGCAGCCAGGCAGAGACAGGGGTATTTAATTCACCCCTCCACTTT
cdr3_aa: CASSQAETGVFNSPLHF
v_call: TRBV4-1
clone_size: -
j_call: TRBJ1-6
cdr3_length: 17
d_call: TRBD1

cdr3_nt: TGTGCCAGCAGTCCCCCGGGACAGATGAACACTGAAGCTTTCTTT
cdr3_aa: CASSPPGQMNTEAFF
v_call: TRBV28
clone_size: many
j_call: TRBJ1-1
cdr3_length: 15
d_call: TRBD1

cdr3_nt: TGCGCCAGCAGCCAAGACAGGGGGACCCTCACGGATGAGCAGTTCTTC
cdr3_aa: CASSQDRGTLTDEQFF
v_call: TRBV4-3
clone_size: -
j_call: TRBJ2-1
cdr3_length: 16
d_call: TRBD1

cdr3_nt: TGCAGTGCCGTTCCCCGGGGACAGATCAATCAGCCCCAGCATTTT
cdr3_aa: CSAVPRGQINQPQHF
v_call: TRBV20-1
clone_size: many
j_call: TRBJ1-5
cdr3_length: 15
d_call: TRBD1

cdr3_nt: TGCGCCAGCAGCCAGAGAATTGACAGGGGGGAGAGCACTGAAGCTTTCTTT
cdr3_aa: CASSQRIDRGESTEAFF
v_call: TRBV5-1
clone_size: -
j_call: TRBJ1-1
cdr3_length: 17
d_call: TRBD1

cdr3_nt: TGTGCCAGCAGTTTAGGGGTATGGCAGTACTTC
cdr3_aa: CASSLGVWQYF
v_call: TRBV28
clone_size: few
j_call: TRBJ2-7
cdr3_length: 11
d_call: -